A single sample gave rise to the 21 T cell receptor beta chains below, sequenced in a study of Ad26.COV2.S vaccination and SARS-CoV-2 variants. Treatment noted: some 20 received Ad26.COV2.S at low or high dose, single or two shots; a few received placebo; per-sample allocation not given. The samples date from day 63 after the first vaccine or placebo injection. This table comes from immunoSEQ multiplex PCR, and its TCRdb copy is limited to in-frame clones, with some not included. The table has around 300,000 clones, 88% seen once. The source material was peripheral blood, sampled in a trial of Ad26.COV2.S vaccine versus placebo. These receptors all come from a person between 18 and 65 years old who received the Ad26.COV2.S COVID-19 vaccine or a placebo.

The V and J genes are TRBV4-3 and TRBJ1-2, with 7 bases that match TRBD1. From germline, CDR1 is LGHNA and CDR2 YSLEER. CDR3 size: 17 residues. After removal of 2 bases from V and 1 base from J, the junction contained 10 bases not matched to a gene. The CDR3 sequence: CASSQRDRAWGNYGYTF. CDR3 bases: TGCGCCAGCAGCCAACGGGACAGAGCCTGGGGTAACTATGGCTACACCTTC.

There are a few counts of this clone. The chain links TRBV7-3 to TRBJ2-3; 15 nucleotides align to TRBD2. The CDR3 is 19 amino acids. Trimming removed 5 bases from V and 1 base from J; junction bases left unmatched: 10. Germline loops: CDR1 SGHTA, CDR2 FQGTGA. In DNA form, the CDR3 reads TGTGCCAGCAGCACAGGGACTAGCGGGGGGCGCGTGGGCACAGATACGCAGTATTTT. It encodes CASSTGTSGGRVGTDTQYF.

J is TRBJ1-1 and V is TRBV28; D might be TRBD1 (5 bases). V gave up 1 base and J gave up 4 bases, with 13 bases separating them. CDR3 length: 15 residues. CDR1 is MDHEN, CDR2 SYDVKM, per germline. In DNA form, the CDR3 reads TGTGCCAGCAGTTTATCAGGGTTCGGAAGCACTGAAGCTTTCTTT. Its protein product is CASSLSGFGSTEAFF.

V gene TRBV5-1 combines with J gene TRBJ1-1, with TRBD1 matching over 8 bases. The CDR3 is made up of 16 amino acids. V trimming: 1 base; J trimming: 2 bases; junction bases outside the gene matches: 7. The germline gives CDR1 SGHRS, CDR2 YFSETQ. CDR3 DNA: TGCGCCAGCAGCTTGTTGTCGACAGGGGCAAACACTGAAGCTTTCTTT. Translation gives CASSLLSTGANTEAFF.

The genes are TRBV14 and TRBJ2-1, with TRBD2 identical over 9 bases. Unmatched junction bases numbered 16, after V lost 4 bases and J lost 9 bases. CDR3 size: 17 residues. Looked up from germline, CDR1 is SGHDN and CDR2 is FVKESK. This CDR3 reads CASSRRVLAGAWGEQFF. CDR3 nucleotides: TGTGCCAGCAGCCGAAGAGTTTTAGCGGGGGCCTGGGGTGAGCAGTTCTTC. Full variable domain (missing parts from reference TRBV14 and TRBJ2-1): EAGVTQFPSHSVIEKGQTVTLRCDPISGHDNLYWYRRVMGKEIKFLLHFVKESKQDESGMPNNRFLAERTGGTYSTLKVQPAELEDSGVYFCASSRRVLAGAWGEQFFGPGTRLTVL.

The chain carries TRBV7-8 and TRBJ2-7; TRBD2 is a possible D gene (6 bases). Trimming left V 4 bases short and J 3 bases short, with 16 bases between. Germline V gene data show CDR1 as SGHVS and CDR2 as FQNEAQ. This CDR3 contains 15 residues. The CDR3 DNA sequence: TGTGCCAGCAGCTCCATCCGGGACTCCTACTACGAGCAGTACTTC. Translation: CASSSIRDSYYEQYF.

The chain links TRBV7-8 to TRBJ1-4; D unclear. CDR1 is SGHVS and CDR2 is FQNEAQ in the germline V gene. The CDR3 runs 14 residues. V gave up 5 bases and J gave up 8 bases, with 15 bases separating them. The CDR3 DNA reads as TGTGCCAGCAGCCTCTTCGGGGTCCGGGAAAAACTGTTTTTT. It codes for CASSLFGVREKLFF.

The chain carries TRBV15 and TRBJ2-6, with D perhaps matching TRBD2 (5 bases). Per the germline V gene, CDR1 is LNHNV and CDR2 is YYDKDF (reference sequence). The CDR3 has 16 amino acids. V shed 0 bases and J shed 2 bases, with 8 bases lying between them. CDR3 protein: CATSRELEAGANVLTF. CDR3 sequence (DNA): TGTGCCACCAGCAGAGAACTAGAGGCTGGGGCCAACGTCCTGACTTTC.

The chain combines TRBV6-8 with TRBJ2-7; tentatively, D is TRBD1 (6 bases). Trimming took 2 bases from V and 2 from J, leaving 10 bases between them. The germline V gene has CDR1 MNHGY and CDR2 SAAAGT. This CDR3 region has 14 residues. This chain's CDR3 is CASSYDRTTYEQYF. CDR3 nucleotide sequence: TGTGCCAGCAGTTACGACAGGACGACCTACGAGCAGTACTTC.

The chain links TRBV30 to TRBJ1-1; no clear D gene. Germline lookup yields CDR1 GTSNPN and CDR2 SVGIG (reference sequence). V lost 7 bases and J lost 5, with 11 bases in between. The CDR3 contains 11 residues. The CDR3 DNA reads TGTGCCTCCGATCGAGGGACTGAAGCTTTCTTT. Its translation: CASDRGTEAFF.

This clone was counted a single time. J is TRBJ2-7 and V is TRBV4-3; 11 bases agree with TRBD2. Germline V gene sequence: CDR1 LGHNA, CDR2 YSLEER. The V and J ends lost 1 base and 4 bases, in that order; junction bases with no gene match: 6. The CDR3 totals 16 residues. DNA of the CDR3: TGCGCCAGCAGCCAAGGTACTAGCGGGAGTACGTACGAGCAGTACTTC. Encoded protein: CASSQGTSGSTYEQYF.

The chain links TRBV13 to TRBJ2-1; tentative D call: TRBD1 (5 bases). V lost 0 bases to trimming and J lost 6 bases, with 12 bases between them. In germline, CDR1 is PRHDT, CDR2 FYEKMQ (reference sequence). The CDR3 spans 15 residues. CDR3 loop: CASSLGQGQGNEQFF. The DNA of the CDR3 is TGTGCCAGCAGCTTAGGCCAGGGTCAAGGCAATGAGCAGTTCTTC.

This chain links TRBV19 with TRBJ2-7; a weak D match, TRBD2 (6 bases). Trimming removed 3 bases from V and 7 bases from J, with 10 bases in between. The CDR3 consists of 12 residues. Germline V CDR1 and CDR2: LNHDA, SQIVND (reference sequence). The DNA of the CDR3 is TGTGCCAGTAGTATGGAGGGTGGTGAGCAGTACTTC. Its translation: CASSMEGGEQYF.

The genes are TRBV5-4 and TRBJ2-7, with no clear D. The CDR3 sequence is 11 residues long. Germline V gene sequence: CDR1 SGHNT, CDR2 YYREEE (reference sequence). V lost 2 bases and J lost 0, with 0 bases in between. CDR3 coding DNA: TGTGCCAGCAGCTTCTCCTACGAGCAGTACTTC. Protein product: CASSFSYEQYF.

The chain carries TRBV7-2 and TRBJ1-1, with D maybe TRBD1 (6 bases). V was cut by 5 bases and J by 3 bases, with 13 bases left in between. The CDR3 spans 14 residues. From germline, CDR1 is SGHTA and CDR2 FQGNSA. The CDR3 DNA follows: TGTGCCAGCAGCATACCGGGGGCCTACACTGAAGCTTTCTTT. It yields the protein CASSIPGAYTEAFF.

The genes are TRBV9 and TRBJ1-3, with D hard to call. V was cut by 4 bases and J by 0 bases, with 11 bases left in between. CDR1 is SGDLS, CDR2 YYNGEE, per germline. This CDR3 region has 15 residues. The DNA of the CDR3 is TGTGCCAGCAGCTCCACTGTTCACTCTGGAAACACCATATATTTT. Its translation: CASSSTVHSGNTIYF.

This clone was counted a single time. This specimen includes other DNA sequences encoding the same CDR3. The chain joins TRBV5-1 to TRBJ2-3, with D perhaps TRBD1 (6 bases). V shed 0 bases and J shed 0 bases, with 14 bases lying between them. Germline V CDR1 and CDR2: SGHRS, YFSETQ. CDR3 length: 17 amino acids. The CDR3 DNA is TGCGCCAGCAGCTTGGGGGGGCCGCAGGGTAGCACAGATACGCAGTATTTT. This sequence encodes CASSLGGPQGSTDTQYF. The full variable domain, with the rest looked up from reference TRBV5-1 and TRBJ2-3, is KAGVTQTPRYLIKTRGQQVTLSCSPISGHRSVSWYQQTPGQGLQFLFEYFSETQRNKGNFPGRFSGRQFSNSRSEMNVSTLELGDSALYLCASSLGGPQGSTDTQYFGPGTRLTVL.

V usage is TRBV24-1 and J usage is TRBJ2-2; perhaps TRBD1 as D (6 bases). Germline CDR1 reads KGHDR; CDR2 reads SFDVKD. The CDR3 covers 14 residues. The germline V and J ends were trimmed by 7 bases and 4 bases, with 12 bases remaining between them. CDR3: CATRETGFTGELFF. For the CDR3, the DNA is TGTGCCACCAGGGAGACAGGATTCACCGGGGAGCTGTTTTTT.

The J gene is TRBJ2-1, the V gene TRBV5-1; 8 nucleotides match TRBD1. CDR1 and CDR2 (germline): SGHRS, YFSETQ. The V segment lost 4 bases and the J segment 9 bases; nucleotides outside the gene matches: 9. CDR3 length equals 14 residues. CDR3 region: CASSEDRASGEQFF. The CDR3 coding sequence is TGCGCCAGCAGCGAGGACAGGGCGTCGGGTGAGCAGTTCTTC.

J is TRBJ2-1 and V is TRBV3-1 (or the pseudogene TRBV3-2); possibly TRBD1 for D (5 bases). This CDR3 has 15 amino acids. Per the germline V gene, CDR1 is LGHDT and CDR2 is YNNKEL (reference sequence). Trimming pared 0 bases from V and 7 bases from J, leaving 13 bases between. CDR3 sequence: CASSQEGQGRNEQFF. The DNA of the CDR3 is TGTGCCAGCAGCCAAGAAGGACAAGGTAGGAATGAGCAGTTCTTC.

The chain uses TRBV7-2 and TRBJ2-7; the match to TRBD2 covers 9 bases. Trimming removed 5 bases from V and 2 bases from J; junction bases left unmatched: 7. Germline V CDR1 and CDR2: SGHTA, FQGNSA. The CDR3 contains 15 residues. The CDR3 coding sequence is TGTGCCAGCAGCCCCTCCAGCGGGAGGACCTACGAGCAGTACTTC. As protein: CASSPSSGRTYEQYF.